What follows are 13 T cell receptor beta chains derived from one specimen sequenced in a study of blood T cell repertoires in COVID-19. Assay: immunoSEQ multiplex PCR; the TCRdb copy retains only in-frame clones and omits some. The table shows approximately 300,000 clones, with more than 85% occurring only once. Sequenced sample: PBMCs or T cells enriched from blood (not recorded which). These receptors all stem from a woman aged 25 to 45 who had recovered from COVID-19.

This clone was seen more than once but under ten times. The CDR3 nucleotides are TGTGCCATCCGAGCGGGAGCTAGCACAGATACGCAGTATTTT. Amino acid sequence: CAIRAGASTDTQYF. This rearrangement joins TRBV7-9 to TRBJ2-3; 8 bases fit TRBD2. This CDR3 has 14 amino acids. Germline V CDR1 and CDR2: SEHNR, FQNEAQ (reference sequence). The trim removed 10 bases at V and 0 bases at J, leaving 6 bases unmatched.

In DNA form, the CDR3 reads TGTGCCAGCAGTTTAAGGAGGACAGGGGGAGGCTATGGCTACACCTTC. It specifies CASSLRRTGGGYGYTF. The chain recombines TRBV27 with TRBJ1-2; 10 positions agree with TRBD1. From germline, CDR1 is MNHEY and CDR2 SMNVEV (reference sequence). V trimming: 2 bases; J trimming: 4 bases; junction bases outside the gene matches: 7. The CDR3 sequence is 16 residues long.

This CDR3 reads CASSSILSGYGYTF. The CDR3 DNA reads as TGTGCCAGCAGTTCTATCCTTAGTGGCTATGGCTACACCTTC. V usage is TRBV27 and J usage is TRBJ1-2, with D unclear. This CDR3 has 14 amino acids. V shed 4 bases and J shed 4 bases, with 13 bases lying between them. The germline gives CDR1 MNHEY, CDR2 SMNVEV (reference sequence).

CDR3 residues: CASSADRPRYTF. The CDR3 region has the DNA TGTGCCAGCAGTGCGGACAGGCCGAGGTACACCTTC. The chain carries TRBV12-3 or TRBV12-4 and TRBJ1-2, with 7 bases matching TRBD1. The CDR3 is 12 residues long. The V segment lost 5 bases and the J segment 11 bases; nucleotides outside the gene matches: 8.

The CDR3 here is CASSERIAGNTDTQYF. In DNA, the CDR3 is TGCGCCAGCAGTGAAAGAATAGCGGGAAACACAGATACGCAGTATTTT. This chain links TRBV10-1 with TRBJ2-3; TRBD2 agrees at 8 bases. The germline gives CDR1 WNHNN, CDR2 SYGVQD (reference sequence). The V and J ends lost 3 bases and 2 bases, in that order; junction bases with no gene match: 7. The CDR3 consists of 16 residues.

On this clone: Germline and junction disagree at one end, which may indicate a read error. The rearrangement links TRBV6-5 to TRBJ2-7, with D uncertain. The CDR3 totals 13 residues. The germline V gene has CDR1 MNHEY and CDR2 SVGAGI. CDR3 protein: CASSPRFSHEQYF. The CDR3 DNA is TGTGCCAGCAGTCCCCGGTTCTCCCACGAGCAGTACTTC.

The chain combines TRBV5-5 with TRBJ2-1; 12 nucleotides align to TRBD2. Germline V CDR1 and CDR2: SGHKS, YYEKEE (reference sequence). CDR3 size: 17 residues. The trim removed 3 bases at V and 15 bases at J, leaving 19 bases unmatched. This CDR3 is CASSYGQTSGRSPILFF. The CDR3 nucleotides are TGTGCCAGCAGCTACGGACAAACTAGCGGGAGGTCCCCCATTCTGTTCTTC.

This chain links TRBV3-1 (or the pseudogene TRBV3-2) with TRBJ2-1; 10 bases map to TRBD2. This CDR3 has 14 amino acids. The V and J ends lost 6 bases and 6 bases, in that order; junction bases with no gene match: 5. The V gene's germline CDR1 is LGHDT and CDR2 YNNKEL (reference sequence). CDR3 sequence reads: CASSGTSAFNEQFF. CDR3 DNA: TGTGCCAGCAGTGGGACTAGCGCATTCAATGAGCAGTTCTTC.

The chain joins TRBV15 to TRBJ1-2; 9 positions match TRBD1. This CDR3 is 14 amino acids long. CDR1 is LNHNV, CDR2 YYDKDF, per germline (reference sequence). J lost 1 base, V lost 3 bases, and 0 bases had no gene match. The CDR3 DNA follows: TGTGCCACCAGCAGGGACAGGGGTAACTATGGCTACACCTTC. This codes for CATSRDRGNYGYTF.

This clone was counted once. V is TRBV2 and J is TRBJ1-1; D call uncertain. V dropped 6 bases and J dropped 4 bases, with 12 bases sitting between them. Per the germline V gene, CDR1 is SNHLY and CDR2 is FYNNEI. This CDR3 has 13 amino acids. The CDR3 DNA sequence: TGTGCCAGCAGCGATGATCGGGGCACTGAAGCTTTCTTT. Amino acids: CASSDDRGTEAFF.

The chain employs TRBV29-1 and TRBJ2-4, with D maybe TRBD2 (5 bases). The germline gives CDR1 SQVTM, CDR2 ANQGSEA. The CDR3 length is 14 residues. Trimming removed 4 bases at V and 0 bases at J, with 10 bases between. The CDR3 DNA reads TGCAGCGTTGTTGTAAGCGGAGCCAAAAACATTCAGTACTTC. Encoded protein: CSVVVSGAKNIQYF. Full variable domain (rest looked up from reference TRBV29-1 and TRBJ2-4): SAVISQKPSRDICQRGTSLTIQCQVDSQVTMMFWYRQQPGQSLTLIATANQGSEATYESGFVIDKFPISRPNLTFSTLTVSNMSPEDSSIYLCSVVVSGAKNIQYFGAGTRLSVL.

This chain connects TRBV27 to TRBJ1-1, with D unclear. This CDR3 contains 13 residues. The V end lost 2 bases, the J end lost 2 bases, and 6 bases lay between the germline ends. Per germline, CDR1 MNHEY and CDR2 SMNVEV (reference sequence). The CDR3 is CASSLVVNTEAFF. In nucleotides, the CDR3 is TGTGCCAGCAGTTTAGTCGTAAACACTGAAGCTTTCTTT.

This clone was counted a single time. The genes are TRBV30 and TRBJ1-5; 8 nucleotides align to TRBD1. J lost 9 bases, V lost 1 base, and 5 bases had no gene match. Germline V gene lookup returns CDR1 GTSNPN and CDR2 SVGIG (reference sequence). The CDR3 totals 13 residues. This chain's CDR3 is CAWSADRALPQHF. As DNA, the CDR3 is TGTGCCTGGAGTGCGGACAGGGCCCTGCCCCAGCATTTT. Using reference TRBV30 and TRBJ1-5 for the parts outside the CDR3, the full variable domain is SQTIHQWPATLVQPVGSPLSLECTVEGTSNPNLYWYRQAAGRGLQLLFYSVGIGQISSEVPQNLSASRPQDRQFILSSKKLLLSDSGFYLCAWSADRALPQHFGDGTRLSIL.